This TCR beta chain was sequenced for a study of radiation and T cells in renal cell carcinoma. Looked up from germline, CDR1 is LGHNA and CDR2 is YSLEER. With 4 bases clipped from V and 3 bases from J, the junction kept 8 bases outside the gene matches. The CDR3 extends over 17 amino acids. Described time point: blood 4 weeks post-SBRT, at nephrectomy. Regarding treatment: 15 Gy SBRT to primary tumor, nephrectomy 4 weeks later. Measured with immunoSEQ multiplex PCR; TCRdb has only the in-frame clones, and not every one. The data hold about 73,000 clones, with around 78% observed a single time. Material: blood, obtained from a patient whose treatment included radiotherapy and nephrectomy. This sequence originates from a woman aged 55-70 years with renal cell carcinoma. The chain joins TRBV4-3 to TRBJ1-4, with 10 positions matching TRBD1. The CDR3 coding sequence is TGCGCCAGCAGCCGCGGGACAGGGGATCCGGCTAATGAAAAACTGTTTTTT. It translates to CASSRGTGDPANEKLFF.